The 26 T cell receptor beta chains presented below share a single source sample, sequenced in a study of T cell responses to AZD1222 COVID-19 vaccine. TCRdb's copy holds only in-frame clones and misses some; the assay was immunoSEQ multiplex PCR. The sample lists 150,000 to 200,000 clones; approximately 92% were seen once. The sample was peripheral blood, taken on day 0 of AZD1222 vaccination. These receptors originate from an adult in good health.

The chain employs TRBV5-4 and TRBJ1-3, with TRBD1 matching 7 bases. The trim removed 4 bases at V and 0 bases at J, leaving 10 bases unmatched. The CDR3 sequence is 17 residues long. Germline V gene lookup returns CDR1 SGHNT and CDR2 YYREEE (reference sequence). The CDR3, as DNA: TGTGCCAGCAGCATGGGACCGGACAGGAACTCTGGAAACACCATATATTTT. The encoded protein is CASSMGPDRNSGNTIYF.

The chain has TRBV10-3 and TRBJ2-3, with D hard to call. CDR1 ENHRY and CDR2 SYGVKD come from the germline V gene. CDR3 length equals 11 residues. The V end was cut by 6 bases, the J end by 6 bases, with 7 bases between. Here the CDR3 DNA reads TGTGCCATCAGACAAGCGGATACGCAGTATTTT. This sequence encodes CAIRQADTQYF.

The chain recombines TRBV9 with TRBJ2-2; possible D gene TRBD2, 6 bases. CDR1 is SGDLS and CDR2 is YYNGEE in the germline V gene. The CDR3 has 19 residues. Between the trimmed V and J ends, which lost 0 bases and 0 bases, there was a span of 18 bases. For the CDR3, the DNA is TGTGCCAGCAGCGTAGAAGGAGGGGCAAGTGCTGCGAACACCGGGGAGCTGTTTTTT. Translating it yields CASSVEGGASAANTGELFF.

This rearrangement joins TRBV30 to TRBJ1-2; unclear D gene. The V end lost 4 bases, the J end lost 6 bases, and 12 bases lay between the germline ends. Germline CDR1 reads GTSNPN; CDR2 reads SVGIG (reference sequence). CDR3 length: 12 residues. The CDR3 here is CAWTAFADGYTF. The CDR3 DNA reads as TGTGCCTGGACAGCCTTTGCCGATGGCTACACCTTC.

The rearrangement links TRBV5-1 to TRBJ2-2; D might be TRBD1 (5 bases). The V gene lost 0 bases and the J gene lost 4 bases, with 10 bases spanning the gap. The CDR3 length is 15 residues. Germline CDR1 SGHRS, CDR2 YFSETQ. The CDR3, as DNA: TGCGCCAGCAGCTTGGGACAGACCTCCACCGGGGAGCTGTTTTTT. Translating it yields CASSLGQTSTGELFF.

The chain is built from TRBV5-1 and TRBJ1-2, with D tentatively TRBD1 (5 bases). This CDR3 is built from 16 residues. In germline, CDR1 is SGHRS, CDR2 YFSETQ. The V and J ends lost 0 bases and 4 bases respectively, with 16 bases between them. CDR3 sequence: CASSLDSEPGTYGYTF. In DNA, the CDR3 is TGCGCCAGCAGCTTGGATTCCGAACCAGGGACCTATGGCTACACCTTC.

J is TRBJ2-3 and V is TRBV9; the D is unclear. The length of the CDR3 is 13 residues. The ends were cut back, 3 bases at V and 1 base at J, with 6 bases in the middle. Per the germline V gene, CDR1 is SGDLS and CDR2 is YYNGEE. Here the CDR3 DNA reads TGTGCCAGCAGCGAAAGTCGCACAGATACGCAGTATTTT. This gives the protein CASSESRTDTQYF.

The V and J genes are TRBV4-2 and TRBJ1-1; D is ambiguous. This CDR3 comprises 13 residues. Trimming cost V 2 bases and J 11 bases, with 15 bases left between them. The germline V gene has CDR1 LGHNA and CDR2 YNFKEQ. CDR3 sequence (DNA): TGTGCCAGCAGCCAAACCGAGCGGGTCGGCGCTTTCTTT. Amino acids: CASSQTERVGAFF.

The chain has TRBV5-8 and TRBJ1-4; TRBD1 is a possible D gene (6 bases). V dropped 0 bases and J dropped 1 base, with 10 bases sitting between them. This CDR3 spans 16 amino acids. The germline CDR1 and CDR2 sequences are SGHTS and YDEGEE. The CDR3 reads CASSLGEQGTNEKLFF. The DNA of the CDR3 is TGTGCCAGCAGCTTGGGTGAACAGGGAACTAATGAAAAACTGTTTTTT.

This chain links TRBV4-3 with TRBJ2-7, with 12 bases fitting TRBD2. V trimming: 5 bases; J trimming: 0 bases; junction bases outside the gene matches: 5. CDR1 and CDR2 from the germline V gene are LGHNA and YSLEER. The CDR3 runs to 16 residues. This CDR3 is CASSEGLAGNSYEQYF. DNA of the CDR3: TGCGCCAGCAGCGAAGGACTAGCGGGGAACTCCTACGAGCAGTACTTC.

The chain employs TRBV7-6 and TRBJ1-5; maybe TRBD1 (6 bases). V was shortened by 1 base and J by 0 bases, with 10 bases between the two germline ends. The CDR3 runs 16 residues. Germline V gives CDR1 SGHVS, CDR2 FNYEAQ. CDR3 loop: CASSLEGGYSNQPQHF. The CDR3 DNA reads TGTGCCAGCAGCTTAGAGGGGGGCTATAGCAATCAGCCCCAGCATTTT.

The rearrangement joins TRBV28 to TRBJ1-1; 10 bases align to TRBD1. V was pared by 5 bases and J by 2 bases, with 8 bases of the junction left unmatched. CDR1 is MDHEN, CDR2 SYDVKM, per germline. The CDR3 runs to 16 residues. The CDR3 region has the DNA TGTGCCAGCAGTCTGCGGACAGGGGGGACAAACACTGAAGCTTTCTTT. Translation: CASSLRTGGTNTEAFF. The whole variable domain, filled in from reference TRBV28 and TRBJ1-1, reads DVKVTQSSRYLVKRTGEKVFLECVQDMDHENMFWYRQDPGLGLRLIYFSYDVKMKEKGDIPEGYSVSREKKERFSLILESASTNQTSMYLCASSLRTGGTNTEAFFGQGTRLTVV.

The gene calls are TRBV7-3 and TRBJ2-2; D is ambiguous. This CDR3 is built from 14 residues. Looked up from germline, CDR1 is SGHTA and CDR2 is FQGTGA. The V end was cut by 1 base, the J end by 1 base, with 4 bases between. The CDR3 nucleotides are TGTGCCAGCAGCTTAAGGTGGAACACCGGGGAGCTGTTTTTT. Its translation is CASSLRWNTGELFF.

The rearrangement uses TRBV6-2 or TRBV6-3 and TRBJ2-5; D is perhaps TRBD2 (5 bases). V gave up 5 bases and J gave up 1 base, with 17 bases separating them. The CDR3 is 16 amino acids. The germline V gene has CDR1 MNHEY and CDR2 SVGEGT. Here the CDR3 reads CASSQGLLAFQETQYF. CDR3 coding DNA: TGTGCCAGCAGTCAAGGCCTCCTAGCATTCCAAGAGACCCAGTACTTC.

The chain recombines TRBV5-6 with TRBJ2-3, with a tentative D call TRBD2 (7 bases). The CDR3 spans 15 residues. Between the trimmed V and J ends, which lost 1 base and 3 bases, there was a span of 12 bases. CDR1 is SGHDT and CDR2 is YYEEEE in the germline V gene. This CDR3 is CASSLFGGQTDTQYF. As DNA, the CDR3 is TGTGCCAGCAGCTTGTTCGGGGGGCAGACAGATACGCAGTATTTT.

Written as DNA, the CDR3 is TGTGCCTGGAAAGACAAACCAGGCAAGGCGGCCTACGAGCAGTACTTC. As protein: CAWKDKPGKAAYEQYF. The gene calls are TRBV30 and TRBJ2-7; no firm D call. V was shortened by 4 bases and J by 2 bases, with 21 bases between the two germline ends. The CDR3 is made up of 16 amino acids. In germline, CDR1 is GTSNPN, CDR2 SVGIG (reference sequence).

The count of this clone is one. The chain couples TRBV18 to TRBJ2-7, with no clear D. The V end lost 5 bases, the J end lost 1 base, and 12 bases lay between the germline ends. The CDR3 loop spans 14 amino acids. Germline-derived CDR1 and CDR2 are KGHSH and LQKENI. The CDR3 loop reads CASSSPEVSYEQYF. CDR3 in DNA: TGTGCCAGCTCAAGTCCAGAGGTATCCTACGAGCAGTACTTC. The whole variable domain, filled in from reference TRBV18 and TRBJ2-7, reads NAGVMQNPRHLVRRRGQEARLRCSPMKGHSHVYWYRQLPEEGLKFMVYLQKENIIDESGMPKERFSAEFPKEGPSILRIQQVVRGDSAAYFCASSSPEVSYEQYFGPGTRLTVT.

V usage is TRBV9 and J usage is TRBJ2-3, with 9 bases identical to TRBD2. Germline CDR1 SGDLS, CDR2 YYNGEE. V shed 0 bases, J shed 3 bases, and the junction held 8 bases outside the gene matches. There are 17 residues in the CDR3. The CDR3 nucleotides are TGTGCCAGCAGCGTAGTAGCATCTAGCGGGGCAACAGATACGCAGTATTTT. Protein sequence: CASSVVASSGATDTQYF.

V gene TRBV11-1 combines with J gene TRBJ2-4, with D possibly TRBD2 on 6 matching bases. There are 15 residues in the CDR3. Trimming took 5 bases from V and 7 from J, leaving 18 bases between them. Germline assignment: CDR1 SGHAT and CDR2 FQDESV (reference sequence). CDR3 nucleotide sequence: TGTGCCAGCAGCCCCCCCTCCGGGGGTTGGAACATTCAGTACTTC. Translated: CASSPPSGGWNIQYF.

This sequence joins TRBV5-5 and TRBJ1-4, with D maybe TRBD1 (5 bases). CDR1 is SGHKS, CDR2 YYEKEE, per germline (reference sequence). The CDR3 extends over 14 amino acids. Trimming removed 3 bases at V and 6 bases at J, with 12 bases between. The CDR3 here is CASSYSGPYEKLFF. The CDR3 coding sequence is TGTGCCAGCAGCTACTCGGGGCCATATGAAAAACTGTTTTTT.

This chain links TRBV6-5 with TRBJ2-3; TRBD2 agrees at 10 bases. In germline, CDR1 is MNHEY, CDR2 SVGAGI. The length of the CDR3 is 16 residues. The junction had 7 bases not matched to a gene; V was cut back by 4 bases and J by 3 bases. The CDR3 loop reads CASSSPASGGTDTQYF. The CDR3 DNA reads TGTGCCAGCAGTTCCCCAGCTAGCGGGGGTACAGATACGCAGTATTTT.

J is TRBJ2-3 and V is TRBV7-2, with 12 bases that match TRBD2. The CDR3 consists of 17 residues. V shed 4 bases, J shed 6 bases, and the junction held 11 bases outside the gene matches. Germline V lookup: CDR1 SGHTA, CDR2 FQGNSA. The CDR3 is CASSSVLLAGGGDTQYF. In nucleotides, the CDR3 is TGTGCCAGCAGCTCCGTCCTACTAGCGGGGGGTGGGGATACGCAGTATTTT.

The CDR3 nucleotides read TGTGCCAGCAGTGGACACTCCTACGAGCAGTACTTC. Its protein is CASSGHSYEQYF. The gene calls are TRBV2 and TRBJ2-7, with D unresolved. The V end lost 4 bases, the J end lost 0 bases, and 4 bases lay between the germline ends. Per germline, CDR1 SNHLY and CDR2 FYNNEI. The CDR3 totals 12 residues.

The chain has TRBV7-2 and TRBJ2-2; no firm D call. Germline V CDR1 and CDR2: SGHTA, FQGNSA. V lost 0 bases, J lost 4 bases, and 9 bases lay in between. There are 15 residues in the CDR3. The CDR3 DNA reads as TGTGCCAGCAGCTTAGCTTCTTTCTTCACCGGGGAGCTGTTTTTT. Protein: CASSLASFFTGELFF.

The chain links TRBV24-1 to TRBJ2-6; TRBD1 matches 11 bases. This CDR3 comprises 19 residues. From germline, CDR1 is KGHDR and CDR2 SFDVKD. After removal of 3 bases from V and 0 bases from J, the junction contained 6 bases not matched to a gene. As DNA, the CDR3 is TGTGCCACCAGTGATACTTGGACAGGGGGCAACTCTGGGGCCAACGTCCTGACTTTC. This encodes CATSDTWTGGNSGANVLTF.

DNA for the CDR3: TGTGCCAGCAGCTTAGATAGGGCAGGTGGCTACACCTTC. It codes for CASSLDRAGGYTF. J is TRBJ1-2 and V is TRBV7-8; D remains ambiguous. Germline CDR1 is SGHVS and CDR2 is FQNEAQ. V was clipped by 1 base and J by 7 bases, with 10 bases between them. The CDR3 has 13 residues.